This is a list of T cell receptor beta chains from one sample in a study of cytomegalovirus exposure and HLA in healthy donors. The data were produced by immunoSEQ multiplex PCR, yet TCRdb's version contains in-frame clones alone and is incomplete. The sample yields about 150,000 clones, 85% to 90% seen once. Sequenced material: PBMCs. These receptors all stem from a woman aged 18-29 years in good health and CMV-seropositive. The conserved cysteine and the conserved F or W are not part of the CDR3 here.

TRBV28,TRBJ2-7,ASTPSGGYEQY
TRBV7-2,TRBJ2-7,ASSPRTLTGYNEQY
TRBV30,TRBJ2-3,AWSVEGRVRTDTQY
TRBV18,TRBJ2-1,ASSPGGNYNEQF
TRBV28,TRBJ2-5,ASTQRLGRQETQY
TRBV6-1,TRBJ2-7,ASSEEASGRYEQY
TRBV6-6,TRBJ2-4,ASSYAGGGIQY
TRBV28,TRBJ1-2,ASSPKSFNGYT
TRBV30,TRBJ1-1,AWRQENTEAF
TRBV7-9,TRBJ2-5,ASSLRSGRALETQY
TRBV5-1,TRBJ1-1,ASSAWGANTEAF
TRBV27,TRBJ1-5,ASRITGQGATQPQH
TRBV5-1,TRBJ2-4,ASSLDGQGANIQY
TRBV9,TRBJ1-5,ASSGGQGANQPQH
TRBV7-3,TRBJ2-5,ASSPAGGPGETQY
TRBV18,TRBJ1-2,ASSPPGQGFQANYGYT
TRBV28,TRBJ1-2,ASSLSADLHSYGYT
TRBV19,TRBJ2-7,ASSIQAGPNYEQY
TRBV6-5,TRBJ2-3,ASSQIGASTDTQY
TRBV7-2,TRBJ2-7,ASSSGGPVEQY
TRBV7-2,TRBJ2-7,ASSLRTSASSYEQY
TRBV19,TRBJ2-3,ASSIVGGQDTQY
TRBV9,TRBJ2-3,ASSVLAGLTDTQY
TRBV5-6,TRBJ1-3,ASTLTSPGNTIY
TRBV5-1,TRBJ2-2,ASSLGQGARVTGELF
TRBV11-3,TRBJ1-1,ASSLRQGVGTEAF
TRBV5-1,TRBJ2-1,ASSSGTTKGEQF
TRBV6-1,TRBJ2-1,ASNGHLSYNEQF
TRBV5-6,TRBJ2-5,ASSLDQTFQETQY
TRBV11-2,TRBJ1-2,ASSSQRGGSNYGYT
TRBV18,TRBJ2-5,ASSPRQRGETQY
TRBV29-1,TRBJ1-1,SGIKQGNTEAF
TRBV6-1,TRBJ2-3,ASSEASADTQY
TRBV11-2,TRBJ2-7,ASSFLLGEAYEQY
TRBV9,TRBJ2-1,ASSTRLAGAPYNEQF
TRBV30,TRBJ1-2,AWSSGGDYGYT
TRBV5-1,TRBJ2-7,ASSPLTSGGYEQY
TRBV14,TRBJ2-1,ASSQGQKTYNEQF
TRBV6-5,TRBJ2-7,ASSYSSGRMGEQY
TRBV7-6,TRBJ2-3,ASSAWGTLGTDTQY
TRBV2,TRBJ2-5,ASSDRRQETQY
TRBV6-1,TRBJ1-5,ASSSGTGVDRPQH
TRBV29-1,TRBJ2-7,SVEGQGAQIYEQY
TRBV6-1,TRBJ1-1,ASTWLEVTEAF
TRBV28,TRBJ1-2,ASLGQTNYGYT
TRBV19,TRBJ2-4,ASSQGDGNIQY
TRBV9,TRBJ1-2,ASSGRQDVSVDYGYT
TRBV6-5,TRBJ2-7,ASSPRTGSYEQY